Given below is one TCR beta chain in context. The entry originates in a study of blood T cell repertoires in COVID-19. Turning to the study itself: Acute and convalescent COVID-19 specimens originated in the United States, Italy and Spain.

V was trimmed by 2 bases and J by 4 bases, leaving 8 bases between them. The CDR3 length is 14 residues. Germline CDR1 SGHAT, CDR2 FQNNGV. Authors' methods: Estimation of nucleated cell counts relied on the amplification of reference gene primers. Repertoires were generated with immunoSEQ multiplex PCR, while TCRdb's copy carries only in-frame clones and drops some. V, J and clone size are taken as reported in that table, and D and trimming were inferred from the DNA itself. The data hold about 270,000 clones, with approximately 86% observed a single time. Sequencing was performed on peripheral blood. The chain carries TRBV11-2 and TRBJ2-2; unclear D gene. The receptor's source is a man aged 35 to 55 with active or convalescent COVID-19. CDR3 bases: TGTGCCAGCAGCTTATCAATGGCCACCGGGGAGCTGTTTTTT. The encoded protein is CASSLSMATGELFF.